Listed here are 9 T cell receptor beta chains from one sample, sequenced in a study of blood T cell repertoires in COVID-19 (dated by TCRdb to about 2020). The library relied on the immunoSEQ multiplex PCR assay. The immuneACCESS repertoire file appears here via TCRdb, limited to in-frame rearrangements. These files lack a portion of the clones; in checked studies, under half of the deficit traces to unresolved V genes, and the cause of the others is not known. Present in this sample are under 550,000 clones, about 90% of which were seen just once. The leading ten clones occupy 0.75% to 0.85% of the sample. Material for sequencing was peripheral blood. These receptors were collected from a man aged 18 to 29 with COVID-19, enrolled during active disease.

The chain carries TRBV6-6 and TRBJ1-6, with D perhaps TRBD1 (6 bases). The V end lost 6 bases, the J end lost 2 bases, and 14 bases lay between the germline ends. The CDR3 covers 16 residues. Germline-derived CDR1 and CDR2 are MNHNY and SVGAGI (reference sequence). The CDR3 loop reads CASSRDNSPYNSPLHF. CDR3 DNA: TGTGCCAGCAGCCGGGACAACTCTCCCTATAATTCACCCCTCCACTTT.

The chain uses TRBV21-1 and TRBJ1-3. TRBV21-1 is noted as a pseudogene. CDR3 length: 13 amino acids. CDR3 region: CASIPRGRNTIYF. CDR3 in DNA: TGTGCCAGCATCCCCAGAGGGAGAAACACCATATATTTT.

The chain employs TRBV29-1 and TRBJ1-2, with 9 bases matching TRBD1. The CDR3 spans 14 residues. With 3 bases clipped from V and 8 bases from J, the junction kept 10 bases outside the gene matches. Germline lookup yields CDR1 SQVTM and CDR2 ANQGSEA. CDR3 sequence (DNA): TGCAGCGTTGACGGCGGACAGGGGTTTACCGGCTACACCTTC. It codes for CSVDGGQGFTGYTF.

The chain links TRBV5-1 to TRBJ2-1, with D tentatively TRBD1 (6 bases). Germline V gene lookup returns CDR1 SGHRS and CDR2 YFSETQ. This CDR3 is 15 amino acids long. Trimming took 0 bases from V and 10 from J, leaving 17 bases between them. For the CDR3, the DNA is TGCGCCAGCAGCTTGGGGACAGACTATCCTCCGGAGCAGTTCTTC. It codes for CASSLGTDYPPEQFF.

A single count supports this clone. The CDR3 coding sequence is TGTGCCAGCAGCTTGTTCTCAGGTCGCAATGAGCAGTTCTTC. It specifies CASSLFSGRNEQFF. V gene TRBV5-6 combines with J gene TRBJ2-1, with no clear D. From germline, CDR1 is SGHDT and CDR2 YYEEEE. V lost 1 base, J lost 6 bases, and 11 bases lay in between. CDR3 length equals 14 residues.

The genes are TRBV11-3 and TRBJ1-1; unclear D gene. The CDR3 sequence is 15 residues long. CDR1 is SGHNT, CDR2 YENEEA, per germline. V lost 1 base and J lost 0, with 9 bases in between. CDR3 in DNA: TGTGCCAGCAGCTTAGGAACAGTCATGAACACTGAAGCTTTCTTT. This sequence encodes CASSLGTVMNTEAFF.

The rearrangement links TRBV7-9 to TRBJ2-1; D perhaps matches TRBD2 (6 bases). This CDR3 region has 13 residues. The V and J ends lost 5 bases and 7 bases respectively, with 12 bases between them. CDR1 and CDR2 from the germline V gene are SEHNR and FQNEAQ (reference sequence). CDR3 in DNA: TGTGCCAGCAGCGGGCTAGCGCGGAATGAGCAGTTCTTC. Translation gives CASSGLARNEQFF.

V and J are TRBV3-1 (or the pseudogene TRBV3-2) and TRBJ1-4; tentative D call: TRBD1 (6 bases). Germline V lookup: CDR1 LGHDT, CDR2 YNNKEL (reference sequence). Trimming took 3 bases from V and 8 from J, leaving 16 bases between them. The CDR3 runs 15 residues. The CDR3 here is CASSQSTGLWEKLFF. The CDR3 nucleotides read TGTGCCAGCAGCCAGTCGACAGGTCTGTGGGAAAAACTGTTTTTT.

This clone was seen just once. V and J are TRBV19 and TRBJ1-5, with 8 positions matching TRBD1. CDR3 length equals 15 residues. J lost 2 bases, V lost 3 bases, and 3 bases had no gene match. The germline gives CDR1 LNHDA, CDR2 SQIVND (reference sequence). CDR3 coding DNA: TGTGCCAGTAGTATTTCGGGACAGGGCAATCAGCCCCAGCATTTT. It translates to CASSISGQGNQPQHF.